The TCR beta chain described here comes from a study of CD8 T cells in ankylosing spondylitis. The study, taken as a whole, reports: Among TCR beta sequences, a motif of about 8 highly homologous variants appeared characteristic of ankylosing spondylitis blood.

V shed 10 bases and J shed 0 bases, with 15 bases lying between them. The CDR3 sequence is 14 residues long. The germline gives CDR1 KGHSH, CDR2 LQKENI. TCRdb reanalysed the 5' RACE reads using MiXCR and keeps one entry per CDR3 protein. The table records 450,000 to 550,000 distinct CDR3 sequences, approximately 5.3% of them present only once. On this clonotype: The antigen is not known.

The sample was blood, either unsorted or a sorted T cell fraction (not recorded which). The source is a male donor with ankylosing spondylitis. J is TRBJ1-1 and V is TRBV18, with a possible D match to TRBD1 (5 bases). The DNA of the CDR3 is TGTGCCACCTCTGACAGCGCTATGAACACTGAAGCTTTCTTT. Protein sequence: CATSDSAMNTEAFF. Full variable domain (remainder filled in from reference TRBV18 and TRBJ1-1): NAGVMQNPRHLVRRRGQEARLRCSPMKGHSHVYWYRQLPEEGLKFMVYLQKENIIDESGMPKERFSAEFPKEGPSILRIQQVVRGDSAAYFCATSDSAMNTEAFFGQGTRLTVV.